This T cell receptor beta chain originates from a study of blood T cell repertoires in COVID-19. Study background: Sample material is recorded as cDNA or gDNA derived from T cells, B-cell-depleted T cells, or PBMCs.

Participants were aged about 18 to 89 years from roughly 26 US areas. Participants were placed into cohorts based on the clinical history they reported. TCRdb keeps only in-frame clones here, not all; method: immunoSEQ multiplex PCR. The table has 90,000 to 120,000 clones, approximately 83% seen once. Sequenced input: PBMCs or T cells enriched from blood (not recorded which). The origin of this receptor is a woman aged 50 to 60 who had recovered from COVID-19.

CDR3 DNA sequence: TGTGCCAGTAGCTCAGACAGGGCCCAGCATTTT. Residues: CASSSDRAQHF. The chain carries TRBV19 and TRBJ1-5, with 7 bases that match TRBD1. The CDR3 is 11 residues long. Germline CDR1 reads LNHDA; CDR2 reads SQIVND (reference sequence). The V and J ends lost 6 bases and 11 bases, in that order; junction bases with no gene match: 4.